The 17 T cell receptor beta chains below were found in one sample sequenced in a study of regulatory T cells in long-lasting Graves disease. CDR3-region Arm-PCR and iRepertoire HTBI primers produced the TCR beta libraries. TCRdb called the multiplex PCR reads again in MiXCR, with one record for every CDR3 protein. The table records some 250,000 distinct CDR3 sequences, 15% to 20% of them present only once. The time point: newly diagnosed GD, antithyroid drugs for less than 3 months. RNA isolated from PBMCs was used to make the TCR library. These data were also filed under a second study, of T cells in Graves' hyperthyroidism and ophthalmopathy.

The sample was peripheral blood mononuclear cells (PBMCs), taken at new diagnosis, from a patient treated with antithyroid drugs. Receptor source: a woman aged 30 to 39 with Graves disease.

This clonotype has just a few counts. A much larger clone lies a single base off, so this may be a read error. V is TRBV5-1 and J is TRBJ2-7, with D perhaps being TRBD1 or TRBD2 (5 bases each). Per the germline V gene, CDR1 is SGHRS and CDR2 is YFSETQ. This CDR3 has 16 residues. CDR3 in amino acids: CTSSLNSGTATYEQYF. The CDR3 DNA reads TGCACCAGCAGCTTGAATTCCGGGACGGCCACCTACGAGCAGTACTTC.

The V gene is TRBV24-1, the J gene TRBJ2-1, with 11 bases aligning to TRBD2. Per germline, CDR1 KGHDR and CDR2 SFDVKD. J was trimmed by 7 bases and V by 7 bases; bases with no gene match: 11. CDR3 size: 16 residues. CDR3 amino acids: CATSPTNSGGENEQFF. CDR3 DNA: TGTGCCACCAGCCCTACTAATAGCGGGGGGGAGAATGAGCAGTTCTTC.

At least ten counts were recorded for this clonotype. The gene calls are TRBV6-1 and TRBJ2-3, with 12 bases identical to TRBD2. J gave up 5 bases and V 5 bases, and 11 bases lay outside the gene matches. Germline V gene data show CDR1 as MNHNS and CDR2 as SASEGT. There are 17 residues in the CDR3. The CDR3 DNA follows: TGTGCCAGCAGTCTCAAGTCTAGCGGGGGGGTTCTAGATACGCAGTATTTT. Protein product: CASSLKSSGGVLDTQYF.

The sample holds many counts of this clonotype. The CDR3 loop is CASRPGTGGNYGYTF. In nucleotides, the CDR3 is TGTGCCAGCAGGCCCGGGACCGGAGGAAACTATGGCTACACCTTC. This rearrangement joins TRBV2 to TRBJ1-2; D possibly corresponds to TRBD1 (5 bases). This CDR3 comprises 15 residues. CDR1 and CDR2 (germline): SNHLY, FYNNEI. V was cut by 6 bases and J by 2 bases, with 16 bases left in between.

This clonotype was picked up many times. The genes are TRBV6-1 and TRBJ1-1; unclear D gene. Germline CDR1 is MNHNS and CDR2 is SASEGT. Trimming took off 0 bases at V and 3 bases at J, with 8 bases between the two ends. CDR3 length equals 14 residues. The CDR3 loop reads CASSEAGRDTEAFF. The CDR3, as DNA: TGTGCCAGCAGTGAAGCTGGTAGGGACACTGAAGCTTTCTTT.

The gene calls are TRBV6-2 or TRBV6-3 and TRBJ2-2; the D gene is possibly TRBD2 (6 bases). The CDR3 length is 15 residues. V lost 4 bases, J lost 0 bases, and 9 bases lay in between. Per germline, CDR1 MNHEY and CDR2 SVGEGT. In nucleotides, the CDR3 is TGTGCCAGCAGTTCGGGACTCCCGAACACCGGGGAGCTGTTTTTT. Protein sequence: CASSSGLPNTGELFF.

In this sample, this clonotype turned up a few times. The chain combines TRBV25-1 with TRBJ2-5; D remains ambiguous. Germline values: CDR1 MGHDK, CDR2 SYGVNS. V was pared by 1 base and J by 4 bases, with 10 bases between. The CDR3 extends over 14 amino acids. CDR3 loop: CASSESKGGETQYF. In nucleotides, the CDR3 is TGTGCCAGCAGTGAATCAAAGGGTGGAGAGACCCAGTACTTC.

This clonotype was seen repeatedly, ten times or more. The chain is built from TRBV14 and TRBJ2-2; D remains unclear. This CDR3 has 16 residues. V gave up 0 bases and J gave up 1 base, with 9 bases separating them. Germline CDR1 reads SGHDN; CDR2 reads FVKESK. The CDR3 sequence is CASSQEPVWNTGELFF. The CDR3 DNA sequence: TGTGCCAGCAGCCAAGAACCAGTGTGGAACACCGGGGAGCTGTTTTTT.

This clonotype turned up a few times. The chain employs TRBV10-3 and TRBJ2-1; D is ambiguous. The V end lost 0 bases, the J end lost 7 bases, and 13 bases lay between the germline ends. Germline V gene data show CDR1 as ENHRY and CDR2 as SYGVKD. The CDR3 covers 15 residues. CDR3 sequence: CAISESKGNGNEQFF. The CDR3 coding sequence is TGTGCCATCAGTGAGTCTAAGGGAAACGGGAATGAGCAGTTCTTC.

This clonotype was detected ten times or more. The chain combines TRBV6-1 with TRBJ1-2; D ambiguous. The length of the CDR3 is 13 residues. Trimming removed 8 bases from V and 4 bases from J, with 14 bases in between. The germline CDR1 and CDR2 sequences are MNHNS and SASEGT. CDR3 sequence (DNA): TGTGCCAGCGGGGTCAGGTACCGCTATGGCTACACCTTC. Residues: CASGVRYRYGYTF.

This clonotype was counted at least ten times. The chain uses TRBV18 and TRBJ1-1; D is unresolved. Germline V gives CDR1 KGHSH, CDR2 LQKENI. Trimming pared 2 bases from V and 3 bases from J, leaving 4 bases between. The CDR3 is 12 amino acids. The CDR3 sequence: CASSPMDTEAFF. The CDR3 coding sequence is TGTGCCAGCTCACCAATGGACACTGAAGCTTTCTTT.

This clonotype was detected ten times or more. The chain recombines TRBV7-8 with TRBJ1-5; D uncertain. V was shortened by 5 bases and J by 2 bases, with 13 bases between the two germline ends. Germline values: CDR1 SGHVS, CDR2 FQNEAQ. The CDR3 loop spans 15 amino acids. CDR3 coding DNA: TGTGCCAGCAGCAACCAGGTTTTGGGCAATCAGCCCCAGCATTTT. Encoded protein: CASSNQVLGNQPQHF.

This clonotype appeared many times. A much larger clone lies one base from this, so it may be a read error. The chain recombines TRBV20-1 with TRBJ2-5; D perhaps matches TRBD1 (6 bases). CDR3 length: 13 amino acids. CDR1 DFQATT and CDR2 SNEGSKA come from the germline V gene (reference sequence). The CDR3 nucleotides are TGCAGTGCTATCCGGGACATCGAAGAGACCCGGTACTTC. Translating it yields CSAIRDIEETRYF.

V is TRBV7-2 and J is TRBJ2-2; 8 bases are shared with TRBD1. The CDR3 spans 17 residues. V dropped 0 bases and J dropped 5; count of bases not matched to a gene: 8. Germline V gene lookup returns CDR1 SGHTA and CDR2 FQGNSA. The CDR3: CASSLARVWTGTGELFF. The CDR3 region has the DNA TGTGCCAGCAGCTTAGCGAGGGTATGGACAGGGACCGGGGAGCTGTTTTTT.

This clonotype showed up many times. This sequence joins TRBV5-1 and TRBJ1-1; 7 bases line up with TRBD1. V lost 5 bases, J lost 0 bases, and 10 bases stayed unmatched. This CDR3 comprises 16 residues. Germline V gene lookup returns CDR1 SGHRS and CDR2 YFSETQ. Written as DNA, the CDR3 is TGCGCCAGCAGTAAACTGACAGGGCCTATGAACACTGAAGCTTTCTTT. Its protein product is CASSKLTGPMNTEAFF.

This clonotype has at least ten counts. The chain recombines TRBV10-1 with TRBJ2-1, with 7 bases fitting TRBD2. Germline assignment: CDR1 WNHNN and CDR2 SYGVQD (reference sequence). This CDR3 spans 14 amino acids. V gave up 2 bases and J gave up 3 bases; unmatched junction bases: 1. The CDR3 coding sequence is TGCGCCAGCAGTGAGGGGGGGGGCTACAATGAGCAGTTCTTC. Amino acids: CASSEGGGYNEQFF.

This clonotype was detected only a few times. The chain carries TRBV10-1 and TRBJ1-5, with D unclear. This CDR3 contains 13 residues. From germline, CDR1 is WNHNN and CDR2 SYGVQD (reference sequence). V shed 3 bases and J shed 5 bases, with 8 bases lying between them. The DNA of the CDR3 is TGCGCCAGCAGTGAAGTCAGCTATCAGCCCCAGCATTTT. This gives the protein CASSEVSYQPQHF.